Listed here are 4 T cell receptor beta chains from one sample, sequenced in a study of T-cell memory formation after mild COVID-19. A single record per CDR3 protein comes from TCRdb applying MiXCR to the 5' RACE reads. Altogether roughly 560,000 distinct CDR3 sequences are present, roughly 20% being singletons, with the ten largest covering around 12%. The sample consisted of PBMCs or a T cell subset sorted from them (not recorded which). These receptors all come from an adult woman who had mild COVID-19 (a few samples of this study predate the infection). Cell type and time point are not known.

The chain carries TRBV9 and TRBJ2-5; D tentatively fits TRBD1 or TRBD2 (5 bases each). Germline V CDR1 and CDR2: SGDLS, YYNGEE. The CDR3 is made up of 15 amino acids. V lost 0 bases to trimming and J lost 2 bases, with 11 bases between them. CDR3 amino acids: CASSVEGRTQETQYF. The CDR3, as DNA: TGTGCCAGCAGCGTAGAGGGACGGACGCAAGAGACCCAGTACTTC.

A few counts support this clonotype. The rearrangement links TRBV6-5 to TRBJ2-7, with 10 bases identical to TRBD2. Losses at the gene ends were 5 bases for V and 2 bases for J; bases not matched to a gene: 3. The CDR3 extends over 14 amino acids. Germline V gene lookup returns CDR1 MNHEY and CDR2 SVGAGI. The CDR3 spells CASSPGLAPYEQYF. For the CDR3, the DNA is TGTGCCAGCAGTCCGGGACTAGCGCCCTACGAGCAGTACTTC.

The chain carries TRBV7-9 and TRBJ2-1; 9 bases fit TRBD1. CDR1 is SEHNR and CDR2 is FQNEAQ in the germline V gene (reference sequence). With 4 bases clipped from V and 4 bases from J, the junction kept 5 bases outside the gene matches. The CDR3 spans 15 residues. The CDR3 bases are TGTGCCAGCAGCTCTCGGACAGGGGATTACAATGAGCAGTTCTTC. Amino acid sequence: CASSSRTGDYNEQFF.

This clonotype appeared a few times. This chain joins TRBV9 and TRBJ2-3, with a weak D call TRBD2 (6 bases). V was pared by 0 bases and J by 1 base, with 18 bases between. The CDR3 length is 18 residues. Germline CDR1 SGDLS, CDR2 YYNGEE. The CDR3 loop reads CASSVDGGIPSRTDTQYF. The CDR3 DNA reads TGTGCCAGCAGCGTAGACGGGGGAATCCCCTCACGCACAGATACGCAGTATTTT.